The text below deals with one T cell receptor (beta chain). Here immunoSEQ multiplex PCR was the method, and the copy in TCRdb shows in-frame clones only, minus some. The sample records some 71,000 clones, approximately 90% being singletons. This CDR3 is built from 15 residues. Germline V lookup: CDR1 WNHNN, CDR2 SYGVQD (reference sequence). Trimming cost V 4 bases and J 3 bases, with 12 bases left between them. This sample stems from a study of T cell responses to AZD1222 COVID-19 vaccine. The sequenced sample was peripheral blood, obtained 28 days after the second AZD1222 dose. The chain employs TRBV10-1 and TRBJ2-2; the D is unclear. This TCR came from an adult who received the AZD1222 COVID-19 vaccine. The CDR3 reads CASSALASHTGELFF. CDR3 bases: TGCGCCAGCAGTGCTTTGGCTAGTCACACCGGGGAGCTGTTTTTT.